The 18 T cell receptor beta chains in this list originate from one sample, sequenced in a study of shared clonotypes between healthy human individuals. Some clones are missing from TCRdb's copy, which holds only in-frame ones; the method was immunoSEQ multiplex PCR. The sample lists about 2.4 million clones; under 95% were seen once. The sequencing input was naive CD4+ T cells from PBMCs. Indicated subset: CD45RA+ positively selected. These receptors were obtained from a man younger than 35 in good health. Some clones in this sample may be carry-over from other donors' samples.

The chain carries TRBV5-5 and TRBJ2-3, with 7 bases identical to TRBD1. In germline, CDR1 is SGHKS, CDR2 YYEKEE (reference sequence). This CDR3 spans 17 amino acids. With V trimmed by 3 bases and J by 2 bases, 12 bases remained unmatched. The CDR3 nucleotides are TGTGCCAGCAGCTCTTTCAGGGGGATAAGACACACAGATACGCAGTATTTT. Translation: CASSSFRGIRHTDTQYF.

The CDR3 nucleotides are TGCGCCAGCAGCTTGGTGACAGGCGCTTATGGCTACACCTTC. It specifies CASSLVTGAYGYTF. The V call is TRBV5-1, the J call TRBJ1-2; D may be TRBD1 (6 bases). V was clipped by 0 bases and J by 5 bases, with 11 bases between them. Germline V lookup: CDR1 SGHRS, CDR2 YFSETQ. The CDR3 totals 14 residues.

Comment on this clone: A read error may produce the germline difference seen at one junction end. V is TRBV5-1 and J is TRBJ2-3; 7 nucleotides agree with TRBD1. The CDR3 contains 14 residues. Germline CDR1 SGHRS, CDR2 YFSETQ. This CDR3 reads CASSHRGLTDTQCF. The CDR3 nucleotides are TGCGCCAGCAGCCACAGGGGCCTCACAGATACGCAGTGTTTT.

The CDR3 DNA reads as TGCAGCGTTGACGGGGGGCCCGGGAGCACAGATACGCAGTATTTT. It is translated as CSVDGGPGSTDTQYF. The gene calls are TRBV29-1 and TRBJ2-3, with D possibly TRBD2 on 7 matching bases. Germline CDR1 and CDR2: SQVTM and ANQGSEA. With 3 bases removed from V and 0 bases from J, the gap between germline ends came to 13 bases. The CDR3 is 15 residues long.

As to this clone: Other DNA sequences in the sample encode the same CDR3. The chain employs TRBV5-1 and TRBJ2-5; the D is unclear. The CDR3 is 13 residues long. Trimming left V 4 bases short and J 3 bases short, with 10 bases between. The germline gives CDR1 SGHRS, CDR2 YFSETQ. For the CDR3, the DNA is TGCGCCAGCAGCAGGTCAGGCGAAGAGACCCAGTACTTC. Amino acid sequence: CASSRSGEETQYF.

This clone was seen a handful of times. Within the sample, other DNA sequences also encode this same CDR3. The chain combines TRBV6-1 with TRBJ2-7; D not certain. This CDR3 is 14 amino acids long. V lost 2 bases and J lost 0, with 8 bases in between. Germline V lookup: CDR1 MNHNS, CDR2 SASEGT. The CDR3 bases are TGTGCCAGCAGTGAACAGCGTAGCTCCTACGAGCAGTACTTC. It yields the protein CASSEQRSSYEQYF.

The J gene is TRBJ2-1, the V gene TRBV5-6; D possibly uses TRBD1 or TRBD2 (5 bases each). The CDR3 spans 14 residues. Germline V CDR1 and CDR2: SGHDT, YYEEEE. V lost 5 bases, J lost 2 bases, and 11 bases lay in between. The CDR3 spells CASRGRGPYNEQFF. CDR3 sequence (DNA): TGTGCCAGCAGGGGCCGGGGCCCCTACAATGAGCAGTTCTTC.

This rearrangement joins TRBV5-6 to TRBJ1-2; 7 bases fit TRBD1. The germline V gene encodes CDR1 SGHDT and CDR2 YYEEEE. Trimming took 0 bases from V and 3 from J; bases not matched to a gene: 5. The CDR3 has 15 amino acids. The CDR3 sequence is CASSLGQGRHYGYTF. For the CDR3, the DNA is TGTGCCAGCAGCTTGGGACAGGGTAGGCACTATGGCTACACCTTC. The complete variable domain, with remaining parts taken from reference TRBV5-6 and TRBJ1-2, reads DAGVTQSPTHLIKTRGQQVTLRCSPKSGHDTVSWYQQALGQGPQFIFQYYEEEERQRGNFPDRFSGHQFPNYSSELNVNALLLGDSALYLCASSLGQGRHYGYTFGSGTRLTVV.

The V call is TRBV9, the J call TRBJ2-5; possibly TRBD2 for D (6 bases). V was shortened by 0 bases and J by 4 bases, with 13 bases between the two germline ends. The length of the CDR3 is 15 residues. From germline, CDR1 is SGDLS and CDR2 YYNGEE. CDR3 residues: CASSVGGGEIETQYF. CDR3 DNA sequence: TGTGCCAGCAGCGTAGGCGGAGGGGAGATAGAGACCCAGTACTTC.

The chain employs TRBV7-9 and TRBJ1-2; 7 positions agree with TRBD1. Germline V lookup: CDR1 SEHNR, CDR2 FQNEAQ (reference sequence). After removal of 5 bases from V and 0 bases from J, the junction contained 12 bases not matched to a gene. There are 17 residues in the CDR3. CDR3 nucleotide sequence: TGTGCCAGCAGCGGGGAGGGACAGCTGCCGGCTAACTATGGCTACACCTTC. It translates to CASSGEGQLPANYGYTF.

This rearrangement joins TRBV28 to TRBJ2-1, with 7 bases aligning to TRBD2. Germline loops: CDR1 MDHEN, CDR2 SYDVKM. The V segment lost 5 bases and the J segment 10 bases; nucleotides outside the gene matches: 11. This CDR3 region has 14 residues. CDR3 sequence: CASSLGGRTTEQFF. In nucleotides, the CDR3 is TGTGCCAGCAGTCTGGGGGGGAGGACAACCGAGCAGTTCTTC.

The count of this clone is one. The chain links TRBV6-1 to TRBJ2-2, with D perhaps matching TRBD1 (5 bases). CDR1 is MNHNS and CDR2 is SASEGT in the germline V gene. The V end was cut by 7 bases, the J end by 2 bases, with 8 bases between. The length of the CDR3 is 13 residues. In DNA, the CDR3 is TGTGCCAGCACTGGACAAAACACCGGGGAGCTGTTTTTT. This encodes CASTGQNTGELFF.

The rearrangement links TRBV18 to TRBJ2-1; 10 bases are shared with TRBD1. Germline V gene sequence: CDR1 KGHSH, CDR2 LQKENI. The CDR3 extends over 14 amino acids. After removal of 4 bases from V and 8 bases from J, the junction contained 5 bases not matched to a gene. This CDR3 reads CASSRQGALDEQFF. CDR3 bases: TGTGCCAGCTCACGACAGGGGGCGTTGGATGAGCAGTTCTTC. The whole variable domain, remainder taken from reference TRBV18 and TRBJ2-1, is NAGVMQNPRHLVRRRGQEARLRCSPMKGHSHVYWYRQLPEEGLKFMVYLQKENIIDESGMPKERFSAEFPKEGPSILRIQQVVRGDSAAYFCASSRQGALDEQFFGPGTRLTVL.

CDR3 region: CSVSKNPSSYEQYF. The CDR3 nucleotides are TGCAGCGTTAGTAAGAACCCAAGCTCCTACGAGCAGTACTTC. This chain links TRBV29-1 with TRBJ2-5; D not resolved. With the DNA end fitting TRBJ2-7 better, the J assignment may be wrong. CDR1 and CDR2 from the germline V gene are SQVTM and ANQGSEA. This CDR3 spans 14 amino acids.

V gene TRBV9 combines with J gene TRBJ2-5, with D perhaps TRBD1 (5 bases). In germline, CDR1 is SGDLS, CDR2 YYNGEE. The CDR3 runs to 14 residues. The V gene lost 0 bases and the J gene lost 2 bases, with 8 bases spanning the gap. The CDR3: CASSVENRQETQYF. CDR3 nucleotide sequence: TGTGCCAGCAGCGTAGAGAACAGGCAAGAGACCCAGTACTTC. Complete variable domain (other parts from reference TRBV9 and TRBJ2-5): DSGVTQTPKHLITATGQRVTLRCSPRSGDLSVYWYQQSLDQGLQFLIQYYNGEERAKGNILERFSAQQFPDLHSELNLSSLELGDSALYFCASSVENRQETQYFGPGTRLLVL.

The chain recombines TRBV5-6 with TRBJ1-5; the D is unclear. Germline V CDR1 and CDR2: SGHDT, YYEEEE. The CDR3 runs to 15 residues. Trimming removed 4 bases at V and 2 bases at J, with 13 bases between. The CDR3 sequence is CASSPTKKGNQPQHF. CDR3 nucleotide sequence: TGTGCCAGCAGCCCGACAAAGAAAGGCAATCAGCCCCAGCATTTT.

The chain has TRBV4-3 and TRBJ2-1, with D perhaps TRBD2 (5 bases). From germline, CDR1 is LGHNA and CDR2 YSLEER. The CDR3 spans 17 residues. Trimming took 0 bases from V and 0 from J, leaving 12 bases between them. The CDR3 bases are TGCGCCAGCAGCCAAGACAAGCGGCAACACTCCTACAATGAGCAGTTCTTC. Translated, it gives CASSQDKRQHSYNEQFF.

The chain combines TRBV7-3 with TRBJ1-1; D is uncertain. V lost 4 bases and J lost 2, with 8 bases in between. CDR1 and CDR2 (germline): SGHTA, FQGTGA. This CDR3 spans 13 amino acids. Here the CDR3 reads CASSSNRNTEAFF. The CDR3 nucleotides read TGTGCCAGCAGCTCGAACAGAAACACTGAAGCTTTCTTT. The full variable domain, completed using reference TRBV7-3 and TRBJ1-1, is GAGVSQTPSNKVTEKGKYVELRCDPISGHTALYWYRQSLGQGPEFLIYFQGTGAADDSGLPNDRFFAVRPEGSVSTLKIQRTERGDSAVYLCASSSNRNTEAFFGQGTRLTVV.